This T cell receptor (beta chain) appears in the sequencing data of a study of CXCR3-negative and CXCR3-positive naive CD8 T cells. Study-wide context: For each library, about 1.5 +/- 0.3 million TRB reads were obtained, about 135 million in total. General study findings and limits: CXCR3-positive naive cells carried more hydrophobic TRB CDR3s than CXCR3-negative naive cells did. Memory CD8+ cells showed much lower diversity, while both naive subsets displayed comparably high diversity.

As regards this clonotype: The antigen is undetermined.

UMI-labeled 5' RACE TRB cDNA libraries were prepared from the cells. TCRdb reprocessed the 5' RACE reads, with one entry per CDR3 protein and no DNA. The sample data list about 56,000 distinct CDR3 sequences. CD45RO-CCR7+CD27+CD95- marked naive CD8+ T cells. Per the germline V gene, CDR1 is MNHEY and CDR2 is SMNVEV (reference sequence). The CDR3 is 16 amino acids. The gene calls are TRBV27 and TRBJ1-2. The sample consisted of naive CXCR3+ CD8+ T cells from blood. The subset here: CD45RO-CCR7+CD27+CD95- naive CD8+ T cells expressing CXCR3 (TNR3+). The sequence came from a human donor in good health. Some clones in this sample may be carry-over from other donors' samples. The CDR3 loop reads CASSSVRGGIEYGYTF.